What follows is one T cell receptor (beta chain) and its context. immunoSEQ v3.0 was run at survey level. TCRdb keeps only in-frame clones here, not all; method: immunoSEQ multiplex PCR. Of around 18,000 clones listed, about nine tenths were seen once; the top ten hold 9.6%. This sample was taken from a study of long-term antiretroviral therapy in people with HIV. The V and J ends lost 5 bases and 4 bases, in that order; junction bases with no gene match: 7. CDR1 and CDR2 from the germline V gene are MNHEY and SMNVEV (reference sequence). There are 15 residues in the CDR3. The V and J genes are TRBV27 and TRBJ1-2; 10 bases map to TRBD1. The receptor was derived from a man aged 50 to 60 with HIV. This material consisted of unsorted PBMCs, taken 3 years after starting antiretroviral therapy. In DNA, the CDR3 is TGTGCCAGCAGTCTCCGGGACAGGGGCACCTATGGCTACACCTTC. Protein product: CASSLRDRGTYGYTF.